A single sample gave rise to the 26 T cell receptor beta chains below, sequenced in a study of T cell responses to AZD1222 COVID-19 vaccine. Libraries were prepared by immunoSEQ multiplex PCR; TCRdb keeps only in-frame clonotypes and omits some of them. The sample consists of about 81,000 clones, around 85% of them appearing once. Sequenced here: peripheral blood, sampled 28 days after the second AZD1222 dose. Receptors were obtained from an adult who received the AZD1222 COVID-19 vaccine.

The chain recombines TRBV5-4 with TRBJ1-4; D uncertain. With 3 bases removed from V and 6 bases from J, the gap between germline ends came to 9 bases. The CDR3 contains 13 residues. Germline CDR1 SGHNT, CDR2 YYREEE (reference sequence). CDR3 loop: CASSSGSDEKLFF. CDR3 in DNA: TGTGCCAGCAGCTCCGGGTCCGATGAAAAACTGTTTTTT.

This clone showed up just a few times. The chain combines TRBV29-1 with TRBJ2-1; TRBD2 agrees at 7 bases. The CDR3 is 17 residues long. The V gene end was trimmed by 0 bases and the J gene end by 2 bases; junction bases not matched to a gene: 10. The germline V gene has CDR1 SQVTM and CDR2 ANQGSEA. CDR3 nucleotides: TGCAGCGTTGAAGATCATAATCGTGGGAGGGCCTACAATGAGCAGTTCTTC. Its translation: CSVEDHNRGRAYNEQFF.

The V and J genes are TRBV19 and TRBJ1-2; weak D call: TRBD1 (6 bases). Germline assignment: CDR1 LNHDA and CDR2 SQIVND (reference sequence). V lost 6 bases and J 4 bases, leaving 27 bases between the germline ends. The CDR3 runs 18 residues. DNA for the CDR3: TGTGCCAGTAGCCTACGTTCCGGGACAACCCTTACGATCTATGGCTACACCTTC. It translates to CASSLRSGTTLTIYGYTF.

V gene TRBV5-1 combines with J gene TRBJ1-6; TRBD1 matches at 9 bases. With 4 bases clipped from V and 10 bases from J, the junction kept 12 bases outside the gene matches. The CDR3 extends over 16 amino acids. Germline CDR1 reads SGHRS; CDR2 reads YFSETQ. As DNA, the CDR3 is TGCGCCAGCAGCCTAGGTCCGGGACAGGGCGCATCACCCCTCCACTTT. Protein product: CASSLGPGQGASPLHF.

CDR3 amino acids: CASSFPSYLAGSSTDTQYF. CDR3 DNA: TGTGCCAGCAGTTTTCCCTCTTACTTAGCGGGCTCTAGCACAGATACGCAGTATTTT. The chain uses TRBV28 and TRBJ2-3; 7 positions agree with TRBD2. V dropped 3 bases and J dropped 0; count of bases not matched to a gene: 15. Germline-derived CDR1 and CDR2 are MDHEN and SYDVKM. The CDR3 is 19 residues long.

V and J are TRBV28 and TRBJ1-1; a possible D gene is TRBD1 (6 bases). The CDR3 contains 13 residues. Trimming removed 3 bases at V and 6 bases at J, with 11 bases between. Germline CDR1 MDHEN, CDR2 SYDVKM. CDR3 bases: TGTGCCAGCAGTTTTACAGGGCCCCCTGAAGCTTTCTTT. Its protein product is CASSFTGPPEAFF.

The chain couples TRBV5-4 to TRBJ1-1; no definite D call. Trimming left V 0 bases short and J 0 bases short, with 6 bases between. This CDR3 is built from 14 residues. CDR1 is SGHNT, CDR2 YYREEE, per germline (reference sequence). The CDR3 loop reads CASSLATVNTEAFF. DNA of the CDR3: TGTGCCAGCAGCTTGGCGACGGTGAACACTGAAGCTTTCTTT.

J is TRBJ2-7 and V is TRBV5-1; D unresolved. Germline V gives CDR1 SGHRS, CDR2 YFSETQ. Trimming removed 4 bases at V and 1 base at J, with 12 bases between. The CDR3 is 14 residues long. The CDR3 loop is CASSVKADSYEQYF. The CDR3 region has the DNA TGCGCCAGCAGCGTGAAGGCGGATTCCTACGAGCAGTACTTC.

The chain recombines TRBV19 with TRBJ2-3, with D possibly being TRBD2 (6 bases). This CDR3 region has 15 residues. V was cut by 3 bases and J by 2 bases, with 12 bases left in between. Germline V gene lookup returns CDR1 LNHDA and CDR2 SQIVND (reference sequence). As DNA, the CDR3 is TGTGCCAGTAGTATTGGGGCGGGAACCACAGATACGCAGTATTTT. Translation: CASSIGAGTTDTQYF.

The genes are TRBV29-1 and TRBJ1-4, with 8 bases that match TRBD1. Trimming removed 4 bases from V and 8 bases from J; junction bases left unmatched: 9. The germline gives CDR1 SQVTM, CDR2 ANQGSEA. The CDR3 loop spans 14 amino acids. The CDR3 nucleotides read TGCAGCGTTGGCATTGACAGGGGATGGGAAAAACTGTTTTTT. Amino acid sequence: CSVGIDRGWEKLFF.

V and J are TRBV25-1 and TRBJ2-2; TRBD2 agrees at 11 bases. V shed 2 bases, J shed 4 bases, and the junction held 9 bases outside the gene matches. CDR1 and CDR2 (germline): MGHDK, SYGVNS. This CDR3 comprises 18 residues. The CDR3 loop is CASSEPARLAGGTGELFF. CDR3 bases: TGTGCCAGCAGTGAACCGGCGAGGCTAGCGGGGGGCACCGGGGAGCTGTTTTTT. The entire variable domain, with the rest obtained from reference TRBV25-1 and TRBJ2-2, is as follows: EADIYQTPRYLVIGTGKKITLECSQTMGHDKMYWYQQDPGMELHLIHYSYGVNSTEKGDLSSESTVSRIRTEHFPLTLESARPSHTSQYLCASSEPARLAGGTGELFFGEGSRLTVL.

This clone has a single count. J is TRBJ2-1 and V is TRBV30; unclear D gene. The CDR3 is 17 residues long. Trimming shortened V by 0 bases and J by 0 bases, and 15 bases separated the two germline ends. Germline CDR1 GTSNPN, CDR2 SVGIG (reference sequence). The DNA of the CDR3 is TGTGCCTGGAGTGTACTTGGGCGGCAGAGCTCCTACAATGAGCAGTTCTTC. Translated, it gives CAWSVLGRQSSYNEQFF.

The chain links TRBV15 to TRBJ2-1; D gene unclear. This CDR3 spans 13 amino acids. Germline V gives CDR1 LNHNV, CDR2 YYDKDF (reference sequence). Trimming stripped 0 bases from V and 9 bases from J, with 9 bases between. CDR3 residues: CATSRDSVSEQFF. CDR3 DNA sequence: TGTGCCACCAGCAGAGATTCCGTTTCTGAGCAGTTCTTC.

The DNA for the CDR3 is TGTGCCAGCAGCCAAGTCGGGGGGCGGAATGGCTACACCTTC. Protein sequence: CASSQVGGRNGYTF. The chain is built from TRBV4-2 and TRBJ1-2, with D possibly being TRBD1 (6 bases). The V gene lost 1 base and the J gene lost 6 bases, with 12 bases spanning the gap. This CDR3 contains 14 residues. Germline loops: CDR1 LGHNA, CDR2 YNFKEQ.

This clone was picked up many times. J is TRBJ1-2 and V is TRBV7-9; no definite D call. Germline CDR1 reads SEHNR; CDR2 reads FQNEAQ (reference sequence). V was trimmed by 7 bases and J by 6 bases, leaving 12 bases between them. The CDR3 covers 12 residues. The CDR3 loop reads CASTTDTDGYTF. CDR3 DNA sequence: TGTGCCAGCACCACCGATACGGATGGCTACACCTTC.

This chain joins TRBV12-3 or TRBV12-4 and TRBJ1-1, with 10 nucleotides matching TRBD1. The CDR3 covers 12 residues. The trim removed 6 bases at V and 10 bases at J, leaving 5 bases unmatched. This CDR3 is CASSSGDRGAFF. The DNA of the CDR3 is TGTGCCAGCAGCTCCGGGGACAGGGGAGCTTTCTTT.

This rearrangement joins TRBV24-1 to TRBJ2-2; D remains unclear. There are 13 residues in the CDR3. From germline, CDR1 is KGHDR and CDR2 SFDVKD. The V and J ends lost 3 bases and 7 bases respectively, with 8 bases between them. This CDR3 reads CATSDPQYGELFF. CDR3 nucleotide sequence: TGTGCCACCAGTGATCCTCAATACGGGGAGCTGTTTTTT.

V usage is TRBV15 and J usage is TRBJ1-4, with TRBD1 identical over 10 bases. V dropped 2 bases and J dropped 5; count of bases not matched to a gene: 5. This CDR3 contains 16 residues. Germline V gene sequence: CDR1 LNHNV, CDR2 YYDKDF (reference sequence). As DNA, the CDR3 is TGTGCCACCAGCAGACCCCGGACAGGGGGGAATGAAAAACTGTTTTTT. Translation: CATSRPRTGGNEKLFF. The whole variable domain, remainder taken from reference TRBV15 and TRBJ1-4, is DAMVIQNPRYQVTQFGKPVTLSCSQTLNHNVMYWYQQKSSQAPKLLFHYYDKDFNNEADTPDNFQSRRPNTSFCFLDIRSPGLGDTAMYLCATSRPRTGGNEKLFFGSGTQLSVL.

The rearrangement links TRBV6-6 to TRBJ1-2; 10 bases line up with TRBD1. V gave up 4 bases and J gave up 6 bases; unmatched junction bases: 8. There are 15 residues in the CDR3. CDR1 and CDR2 (germline): MNHNY, SVGAGI (reference sequence). The CDR3 is CASSFGSDRGDGYTF. The DNA of the CDR3 is TGTGCCAGCAGTTTCGGATCGGACAGGGGGGATGGCTACACCTTC.

The V call is TRBV15, the J call TRBJ1-2; D not resolved. V shed 3 bases and J shed 6 bases, with 8 bases lying between them. The CDR3 sequence is 12 residues long. In germline, CDR1 is LNHNV, CDR2 YYDKDF (reference sequence). CDR3 sequence (DNA): TGTGCCACCAGCAGGGGTAAGGATGGCTACACCTTC. Its translation: CATSRGKDGYTF.

This chain joins TRBV3-1 (or the pseudogene TRBV3-2) and TRBJ1-6; D gene uncertain. CDR3 size: 16 residues. The V and J ends lost 1 base and 5 bases respectively, with 12 bases between them. Per the germline V gene, CDR1 is LGHDT and CDR2 is YNNKEL (reference sequence). The CDR3 protein is CASSQGAGSNNSPLHF. Written as DNA, the CDR3 is TGTGCCAGCAGCCAAGGCGCAGGTAGCAATAATTCACCCCTCCACTTT.

This clone came up a few times. The sample holds other DNA sequences that translate to the same CDR3. The chain carries TRBV7-9 and TRBJ2-7; 8 nucleotides match TRBD2. This CDR3 is 14 amino acids long. Unmatched junction bases numbered 1, after V lost 0 bases and J lost 3 bases. The germline V gene has CDR1 SEHNR and CDR2 FQNEAQ (reference sequence). The CDR3 loop reads CASSLAGTSYEQYF. The CDR3 DNA reads as TGTGCCAGCAGCTTAGCCGGGACTAGCTACGAGCAGTACTTC.

The chain uses TRBV3-1 (or the pseudogene TRBV3-2) and TRBJ1-3, with D uncertain. V lost 1 base and J 4 bases, leaving 8 bases between the germline ends. The CDR3 extends over 14 amino acids. The V gene's germline CDR1 is LGHDT and CDR2 YNNKEL (reference sequence). CDR3 region: CASSQGPSGNTIYF. The CDR3 nucleotides read TGTGCCAGCAGCCAAGGCCCGTCCGGAAACACCATATATTTT.

This chain links TRBV30 with TRBJ1-2; no firm D call. This CDR3 comprises 11 residues. The V end was cut by 0 bases, the J end by 8 bases, with 7 bases between. Germline CDR1 GTSNPN, CDR2 SVGIG (reference sequence). The CDR3 DNA reads TGTGCCTGGAGTGTACAATGGGGCTACACCTTC. It codes for CAWSVQWGYTF.

The rearrangement links TRBV28 to TRBJ1-1, with a tentative D call TRBD1 (5 bases). The CDR3 spans 15 residues. The V and J ends lost 5 bases and 2 bases respectively, with 15 bases between them. Germline lookup yields CDR1 MDHEN and CDR2 SYDVKM. For the CDR3, the DNA is TGTGCCAGCAGTCAACCCAAAACAGGCAACACTGAAGCTTTCTTT. As protein: CASSQPKTGNTEAFF.

This clone is a singleton in its sample. Other DNA sequences in this sample translate to the same CDR3. This rearrangement joins TRBV16 to TRBJ1-1; D unclear. Per the germline V gene, CDR1 is KGHSY and CDR2 is FQNENV. The CDR3 is 13 amino acids. Trimming pared 0 bases from V and 1 base from J, leaving 3 bases between. In nucleotides, the CDR3 is TGTGCCAGCAGCCAATCTCGGAACACTGAAGCTTTCTTT. Residues: CASSQSRNTEAFF.